The sequence of this TCR beta chain was determined in a study of CD8 T cells in Susac syndrome. Study-wide results and limits: As acknowledged by the study, its TCR sequencing and HLA analysis included a relatively small number of individuals.

It was with random hexamers that 0.5 to 1 ug RNA was reverse transcribed. With immunoSEQ multiplex PCR, TCR beta CDR3 was amplified across 54 Vbeta and 13 Jbeta. One entry per CDR3 protein results from TCRdb running MiXCR on the immunoSEQ multiplex PCR reads. Found here are tens of thousands of distinct CDR3 sequences, around 94% of them singletons; the top ten hold 0.26%. Germline V gene lookup returns CDR1 MNHNS and CDR2 SASEGT. The CDR3 is made up of 15 amino acids. The V gene end was trimmed by 3 bases and the J gene end by 3 bases; junction bases not matched to a gene: 6. As for this clonotype: The antigen is not known.

From blood CD8+ and CD4+ T cells, the TCR beta chain was sequenced. Specimen: CD8+ T cells from PBMCs. This sequence joins TRBV6-1 and TRBJ2-7; 9 bases align to TRBD1. The sequence was collected from a human donor in good health. DNA of the CDR3: TGTGCCAGCAGTGATGGGGACAGGGAAGGCTACGAGCAGTACTTC. Protein sequence: CASSDGDREGYEQYF.